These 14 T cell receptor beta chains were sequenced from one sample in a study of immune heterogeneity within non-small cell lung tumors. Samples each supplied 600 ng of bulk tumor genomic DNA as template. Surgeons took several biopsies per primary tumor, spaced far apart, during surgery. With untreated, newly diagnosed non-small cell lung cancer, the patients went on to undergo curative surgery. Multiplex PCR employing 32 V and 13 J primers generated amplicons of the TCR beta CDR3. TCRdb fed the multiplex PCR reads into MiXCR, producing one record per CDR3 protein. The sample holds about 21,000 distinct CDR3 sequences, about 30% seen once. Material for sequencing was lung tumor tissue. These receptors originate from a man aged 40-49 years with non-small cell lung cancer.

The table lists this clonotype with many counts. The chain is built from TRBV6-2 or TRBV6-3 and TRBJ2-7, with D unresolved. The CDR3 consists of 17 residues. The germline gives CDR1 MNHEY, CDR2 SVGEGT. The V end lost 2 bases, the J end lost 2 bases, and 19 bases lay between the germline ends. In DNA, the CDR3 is TGTGCCAGCAGTTACGGAACAACTGGGTGGGCTACCTACGAGCAGTACTTC. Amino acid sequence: CASSYGTTGWATYEQYF.

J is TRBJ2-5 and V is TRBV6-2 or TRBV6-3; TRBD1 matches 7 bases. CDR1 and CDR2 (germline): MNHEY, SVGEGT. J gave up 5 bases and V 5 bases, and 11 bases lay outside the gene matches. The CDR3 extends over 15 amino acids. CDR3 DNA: TGTGCCAGCAGTAACCGGACAGGTTCGTCGGAGACCCAGTACTTC. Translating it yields CASSNRTGSSETQYF.

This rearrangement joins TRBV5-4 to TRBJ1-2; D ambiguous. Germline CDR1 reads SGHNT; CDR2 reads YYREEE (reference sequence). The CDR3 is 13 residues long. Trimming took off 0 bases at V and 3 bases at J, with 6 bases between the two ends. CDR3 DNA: TGTGCCAGCAGCTTGGACGGTTACTATGGCTACACCTTC. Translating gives CASSLDGYYGYTF. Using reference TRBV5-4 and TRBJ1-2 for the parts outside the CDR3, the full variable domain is ETGVTQSPTHLIKTRGQQVTLRCSSQSGHNTVSWYQQALGQGPQFIFQYYREEENGRGNFPPRFSGLQFPNYSSELNVNALELDDSALYLCASSLDGYYGYTFGSGTRLTVV.

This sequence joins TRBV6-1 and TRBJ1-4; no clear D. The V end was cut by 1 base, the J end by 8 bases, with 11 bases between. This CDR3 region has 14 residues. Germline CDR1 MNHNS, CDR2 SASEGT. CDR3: CASSEGSRGEKLFF. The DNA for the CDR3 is TGTGCCAGCAGTGAAGGGAGCCGGGGAGAAAAACTGTTTTTT.

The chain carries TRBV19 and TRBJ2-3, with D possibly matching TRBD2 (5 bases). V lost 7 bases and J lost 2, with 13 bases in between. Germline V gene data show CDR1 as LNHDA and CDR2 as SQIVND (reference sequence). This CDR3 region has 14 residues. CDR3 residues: CASKPKEDTDTQYF. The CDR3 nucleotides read TGTGCCAGTAAGCCCAAGGAGGACACAGATACGCAGTATTTT.

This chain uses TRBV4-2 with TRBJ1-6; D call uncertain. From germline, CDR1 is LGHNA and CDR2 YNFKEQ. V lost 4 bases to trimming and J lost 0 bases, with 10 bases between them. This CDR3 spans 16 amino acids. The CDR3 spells CASSPPAGSYNSPLHF. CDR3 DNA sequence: TGTGCCAGCAGCCCCCCCGCCGGCTCCTATAATTCACCCCTCCACTTT.

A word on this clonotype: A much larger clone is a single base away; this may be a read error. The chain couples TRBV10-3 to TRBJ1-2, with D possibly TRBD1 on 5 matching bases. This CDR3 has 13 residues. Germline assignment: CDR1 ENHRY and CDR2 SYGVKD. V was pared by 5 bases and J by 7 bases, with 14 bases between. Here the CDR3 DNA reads TGTGCCATCAGTAAGGCGAAGGGACTTGGCTACACCTTC. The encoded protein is CAISKAKGLGYTF.

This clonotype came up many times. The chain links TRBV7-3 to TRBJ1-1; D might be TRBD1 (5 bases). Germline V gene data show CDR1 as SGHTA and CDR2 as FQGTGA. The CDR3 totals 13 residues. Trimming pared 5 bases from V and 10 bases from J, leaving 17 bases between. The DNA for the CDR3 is TGTGCCAGCAGCCAAGGAACAGGAGGGAGAGCTTTCTTT. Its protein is CASSQGTGGRAFF. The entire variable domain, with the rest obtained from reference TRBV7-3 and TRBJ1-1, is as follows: GAGVSQTPSNKVTEKGKYVELRCDPISGHTALYWYRQSLGQGPEFLIYFQGTGAADDSGLPNDRFFAVRPEGSVSTLKIQRTERGDSAVYLCASSQGTGGRAFFGQGTRLTVV.

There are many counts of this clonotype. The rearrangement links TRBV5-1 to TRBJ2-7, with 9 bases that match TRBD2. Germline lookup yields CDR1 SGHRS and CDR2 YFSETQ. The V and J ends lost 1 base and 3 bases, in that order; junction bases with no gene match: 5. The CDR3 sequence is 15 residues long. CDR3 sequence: CASSLTSGSYYEQYF. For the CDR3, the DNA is TGCGCCAGCAGCTTGACTAGCGGGTCCTACTACGAGCAGTACTTC. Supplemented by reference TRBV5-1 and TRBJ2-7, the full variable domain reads KAGVTQTPRYLIKTRGQQVTLSCSPISGHRSVSWYQQTPGQGLQFLFEYFSETQRNKGNFPGRFSGRQFSNSRSEMNVSTLELGDSALYLCASSLTSGSYYEQYFGPGTRLTVT.

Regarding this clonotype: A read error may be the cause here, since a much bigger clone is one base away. The CDR3 loop is CASSPERNEKFF. The CDR3 nucleotides read TGTGCCAGCTCACCCGAAAGAAATGAGAAGTTCTTC. The chain combines TRBV18 with TRBJ2-1; D is unclear. In germline, CDR1 is KGHSH, CDR2 LQKENI. CDR3 length: 12 amino acids.

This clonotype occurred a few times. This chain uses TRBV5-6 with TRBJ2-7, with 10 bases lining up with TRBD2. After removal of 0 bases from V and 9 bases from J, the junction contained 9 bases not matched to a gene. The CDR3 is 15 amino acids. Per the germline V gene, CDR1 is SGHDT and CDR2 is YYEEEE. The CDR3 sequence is CASSLETSGLRGQYF. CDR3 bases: TGTGCCAGCAGCTTGGAGACTAGCGGGCTACGGGGGCAGTACTTC.

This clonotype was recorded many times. Here the CDR3 DNA reads TGTGCCAGCAGTCCCCGGGAGGGGAAGCGGGAGGTAATTGCCTACAATGAGCAGTTCTTC. It encodes CASSPREGKREVIAYNEQFF. V gene TRBV6-2 or TRBV6-3 combines with J gene TRBJ2-1; 9 bases match TRBD2. With V trimmed by 5 bases and J by 2 bases, 19 bases remained unmatched. CDR3 size: 20 residues. Per germline, CDR1 MNHEY and CDR2 SVGEGT.

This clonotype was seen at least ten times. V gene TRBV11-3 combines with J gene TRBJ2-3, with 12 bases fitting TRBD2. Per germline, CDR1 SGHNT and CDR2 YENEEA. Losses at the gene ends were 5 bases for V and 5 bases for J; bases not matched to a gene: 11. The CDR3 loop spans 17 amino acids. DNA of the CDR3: TGTGCCAGCAGCACCCCTCGACTAGCGGGAGCAGGAGATACGCAGTATTTT. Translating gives CASSTPRLAGAGDTQYF.

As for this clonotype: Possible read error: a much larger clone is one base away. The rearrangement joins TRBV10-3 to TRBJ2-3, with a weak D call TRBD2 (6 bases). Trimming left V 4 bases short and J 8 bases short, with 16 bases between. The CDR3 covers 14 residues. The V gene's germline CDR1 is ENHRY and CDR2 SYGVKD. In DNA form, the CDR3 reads TGTGCCATCAGTGCCAACCCCCAGGGAGGTACGCAGTATTTT. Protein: CAISANPQGGTQYF.